The clone carrying this TCR beta chain was detected only a few times. The data were taken from a study of blood T cell repertoires in COVID-19. Background on the study: From T cells, B-cell-depleted T cells, or PBMCs came the material, which was cDNA or gDNA.

Germline V gene sequence: CDR1 DFQATT, CDR2 SNEGSKA (reference sequence). V was pared by 3 bases and J by 7 bases, with 16 bases between. The CDR3 runs to 14 residues. Here immunoSEQ multiplex PCR was the method, and the copy in TCRdb shows in-frame clones only, minus some. The sample has 70,000 to 80,000 clones; roughly 82% are singletons. The rearrangement links TRBV20-1 to TRBJ1-5; D not certain. Sequenced input: peripheral blood. The source is a woman of 80 years or more with acute or convalescent COVID-19. In DNA, the CDR3 is TGCAGTGCTAGTCTGACGGCAGCGGGGCAGCCCCAGCATTTT. Its translation: CSASLTAAGQPQHF.